This T cell receptor (beta chain) was captured by sequencing in a study of T cell responses to AZD1222 COVID-19 vaccine. Sequencing was performed with immunoSEQ multiplex PCR; in TCRdb, only in-frame clones are kept and a portion is missing. This table has about 160,000 clones, 90% to 95% appearing once. The length of the CDR3 is 11 residues. Per germline, CDR1 SQVTM and CDR2 ANQGSEA. Trimming cost V 4 bases and J 0 bases, with 3 bases left between them. This clone was recorded only once. Its antigen remains unidentified. Findings of the study overall: Targeting of unmutated variant regions was reportedly seen in nearly half of spike-specific TCRs. Repertoire sampling occurred only after the peak T cell response. Dominant CD4 TCR responses targeted spike regions 160-218 and 743-854. Two AZD1222 doses significantly raised spike-specific TCR breadth and depth over controls.

This material consisted of peripheral blood, taken on day 0 of MenACWY control vaccination. The rearrangement links TRBV29-1 to TRBJ1-1; D unclear. The TCR was taken from an adult in good health. CDR3 protein: CSVGMNTEAFF. CDR3 coding DNA: TGCAGCGTTGGAATGAACACTGAAGCTTTCTTT. The entire variable domain, with the rest obtained from reference TRBV29-1 and TRBJ1-1, is as follows: SAVISQKPSRDICQRGTSLTIQCQVDSQVTMMFWYRQQPGQSLTLIATANQGSEATYESGFVIDKFPISRPNLTFSTLTVSNMSPEDSSIYLCSVGMNTEAFFGQGTRLTVV.